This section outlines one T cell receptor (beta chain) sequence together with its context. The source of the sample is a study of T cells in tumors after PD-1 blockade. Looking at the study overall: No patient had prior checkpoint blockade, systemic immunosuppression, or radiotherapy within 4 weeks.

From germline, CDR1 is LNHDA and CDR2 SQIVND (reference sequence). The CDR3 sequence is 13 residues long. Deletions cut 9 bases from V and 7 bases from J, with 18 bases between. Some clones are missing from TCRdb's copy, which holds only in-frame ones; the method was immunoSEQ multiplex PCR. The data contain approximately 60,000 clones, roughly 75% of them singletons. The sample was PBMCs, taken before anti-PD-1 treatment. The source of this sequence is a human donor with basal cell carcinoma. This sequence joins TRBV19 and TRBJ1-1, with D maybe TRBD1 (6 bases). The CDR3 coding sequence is TGTGCCAGCCTAACACAGGGATACAGTGAAGCTTTCTTT. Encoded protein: CASLTQGYSEAFF.